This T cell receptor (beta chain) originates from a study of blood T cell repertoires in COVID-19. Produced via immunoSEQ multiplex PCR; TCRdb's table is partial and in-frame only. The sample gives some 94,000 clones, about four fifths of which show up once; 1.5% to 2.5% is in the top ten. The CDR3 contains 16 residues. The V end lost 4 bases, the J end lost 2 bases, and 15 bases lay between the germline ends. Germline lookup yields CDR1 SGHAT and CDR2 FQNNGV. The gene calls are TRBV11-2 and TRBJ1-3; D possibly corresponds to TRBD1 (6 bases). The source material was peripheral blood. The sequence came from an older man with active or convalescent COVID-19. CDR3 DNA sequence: TGTGCCAGCAGCTACTACAGGGTTCGCGCTGGAAACACCATATATTTT. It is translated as CASSYYRVRAGNTIYF.